The 17 T cell receptor beta chains below were found in one sample sequenced in a study of cytomegalovirus exposure and HLA in healthy donors. PCR used 60 Vbeta primers and 13 Jbeta primers. The assay was immunoSEQ multiplex PCR, and TCRdb's table has in-frame clones only and misses some. The sample consists of fewer than 110,000 clones, over 60% of them appearing once. The specimen was PBMCs. The receptors here all came from a male donor in good health and CMV-seronegative.

This sequence joins TRBV6-5 and TRBJ1-2; a possible D gene is TRBD1 (6 bases). Germline V CDR1 and CDR2: MNHEY, SVGAGI. Trimming took 4 bases from V and 5 from J, leaving 11 bases between them. CDR3 length: 13 residues. The CDR3 nucleotides are TGTGCCAGCAGTTCACAGGGTAATTATGGCTACACCTTC. Protein sequence: CASSSQGNYGYTF.

The rearrangement joins TRBV5-1 to TRBJ1-1; possible D gene TRBD1, 6 bases. V gave up 2 bases and J gave up 2 bases, with 13 bases separating them. Germline V CDR1 and CDR2: SGHRS, YFSETQ. This CDR3 contains 15 residues. The chain's CDR3 is CASSFNQGSNTEAFF. The CDR3 bases are TGCGCCAGCAGCTTTAATCAGGGGTCCAACACTGAAGCTTTCTTT.

CDR3 sequence (DNA): TGTGCCAGCAGTGGGGGGGGTGGGTTAATGAACACTGAAGCTTTCTTT. It yields the protein CASSGGGGLMNTEAFF. The chain recombines TRBV2 with TRBJ1-1; weak D call: TRBD1 (5 bases). The germline CDR1 and CDR2 sequences are SNHLY and FYNNEI. CDR3 size: 16 residues. V dropped 4 bases and J dropped 0 bases, with 15 bases sitting between them.

This clone was counted once. This chain connects TRBV4-1 to TRBJ1-5, with a weak D call TRBD1 (6 bases). V was shortened by 1 base and J by 0 bases, with 22 bases between the two germline ends. The CDR3 spans 20 residues. Germline CDR1 is MGHRA and CDR2 is YSYEKL. The CDR3 nucleotides are TGCGCCAGCAGCCAAGGTACAGGGCCGTTTGGGATATATAGCAATCAGCCCCAGCATTTT. This sequence encodes CASSQGTGPFGIYSNQPQHF.

The chain carries TRBV7-6 and TRBJ2-1, with a possible D match to TRBD2 (5 bases). CDR1 SGHVS and CDR2 FNYEAQ come from the germline V gene. There are 15 residues in the CDR3. The ends were cut back, 2 bases at V and 6 bases at J, with 14 bases in the middle. In DNA, the CDR3 is TGTGCCAGCAGCTTAAGGTCTAGCTTCGGCAATGAGCAGTTCTTC. Translation gives CASSLRSSFGNEQFF.

The J gene is TRBJ2-1, the V gene TRBV18, with TRBD2 matching over 16 bases. The J segment lost 0 bases and the V segment lost 1 base, leaving 6 bases of the junction unmatched. This CDR3 has 20 amino acids. Germline V lookup: CDR1 KGHSH, CDR2 LQKENI. The CDR3 loop is CASSPLPGLAGGSSYNEQFF. The DNA of the CDR3 is TGTGCCAGCTCACCACTTCCGGGACTAGCGGGAGGGAGCTCCTACAATGAGCAGTTCTTC.

This clone was picked up one time. The chain combines TRBV11-2 with TRBJ2-1; 9 bases are a match to TRBD2. Germline loops: CDR1 SGHAT, CDR2 FQNNGV. V lost 6 bases, J lost 10 bases, and 7 bases stayed unmatched. This CDR3 spans 13 amino acids. The CDR3 DNA is TGTGCCAGCAGACTGTCTAGCGGGACAGAGCAGTTCTTC. Translating gives CASRLSSGTEQFF.

The genes are TRBV28 and TRBJ1-2, with D perhaps matching TRBD1 (6 bases). The CDR3 runs 12 residues. The germline V gene has CDR1 MDHEN and CDR2 SYDVKM. Trimming pared 5 bases from V and 10 bases from J, leaving 14 bases between. The CDR3 nucleotides read TGTGCCAGCAGTACCCTGACAGGAAACTACACCTTC. Its protein product is CASSTLTGNYTF.

This sequence joins TRBV6-5 and TRBJ2-1; TRBD1 agrees at 10 bases. V was clipped by 6 bases and J by 5 bases; unmatched bases: 7. This CDR3 is 15 amino acids long. CDR1 is MNHEY, CDR2 SVGAGI, per germline. The CDR3 here is CASRTDRGLNNEQFF. CDR3 nucleotides: TGTGCCAGCAGAACCGACAGGGGGCTAAACAATGAGCAGTTCTTC.

This chain connects TRBV27 to TRBJ1-6; 11 bases are a match to TRBD1. Germline V gene sequence: CDR1 MNHEY, CDR2 SMNVEV (reference sequence). CDR3 length: 15 residues. V shed 4 bases and J 6 bases; nucleotides not matched to a gene: 2. This CDR3 is CASSSGTGGNSPLHF. The CDR3 coding sequence is TGTGCCAGCAGTTCCGGGACAGGGGGTAATTCACCCCTCCACTTT.

This chain uses TRBV10-2 with TRBJ2-1; 7 bases match TRBD2. The V gene end was trimmed by 6 bases and the J gene end by 2 bases; junction bases not matched to a gene: 4. The germline gives CDR1 WSHSY, CDR2 SAAADI. This CDR3 is 14 amino acids long. This CDR3 is CASRAGWAYNEQFF. CDR3 sequence (DNA): TGCGCCAGCAGAGCGGGATGGGCCTACAATGAGCAGTTCTTC.

CDR3: CASSSAPGTGIGNTIYF. CDR3 nucleotide sequence: TGTGCCAGCAGCTCCGCCCCTGGGACAGGGATTGGAAACACCATATATTTT. The rearrangement joins TRBV7-8 to TRBJ1-3; 9 nucleotides agree with TRBD1. Germline CDR1 SGHVS, CDR2 FQNEAQ. Unmatched junction bases numbered 10, after V lost 4 bases and J lost 3 bases. This CDR3 spans 17 amino acids.

The chain recombines TRBV6-4 with TRBJ2-1; a possible D gene is TRBD2 (5 bases). CDR3 length: 15 amino acids. CDR1 and CDR2 from the germline V gene are MRHNA and SNTAGT. V was cut by 3 bases and J by 6 bases, with 15 bases left in between. CDR3 sequence (DNA): TGTGCCAGCAGTGAGGAAGCGGAGGAGTTCAATGAGCAGTTCTTC. This gives the protein CASSEEAEEFNEQFF.

The V call is TRBV5-4, the J call TRBJ2-5; TRBD1 matches 9 bases. The J call may be mistaken, given a closer DNA end match to TRBJ2-7. Germline assignment: CDR1 SGHNT and CDR2 YYREEE (reference sequence). This CDR3 spans 15 amino acids. The CDR3 region has the DNA TGTGCCAGCAGCTGGGGACAGGGCAGTCGTGGCGAGCAGTACTTC. Protein: CASSWGQGSRGEQYF.

To note about this clone: The identical CDR3 is also encoded by other nucleotide sequences in the sample. The rearrangement links TRBV7-2 to TRBJ2-7; TRBD2 agrees at 12 bases. V trimming: 5 bases; J trimming: 2 bases; junction bases outside the gene matches: 4. Germline V gene lookup returns CDR1 SGHTA and CDR2 FQGNSA. CDR3 length: 15 amino acids. CDR3 coding DNA: TGTGCCAGCAGCCCTGGACTAGCGGGACCCTACGAGCAGTACTTC. Its protein is CASSPGLAGPYEQYF.

The rearrangement links TRBV12-5 to TRBJ1-1, with 8 bases that match TRBD1. The CDR3 is made up of 14 amino acids. The ends lost 0 bases at V and 8 bases at J; junction bases unmatched: 5. Germline V gene lookup returns CDR1 LGHNT and CDR2 FRNRAP. The CDR3 DNA reads TGTGCTAGTGGTTTGGTGACAGGGGTAACCGAAGCTTTCTTT. Encoded protein: CASGLVTGVTEAFF.

V usage is TRBV19 and J usage is TRBJ2-1, with D unresolved. CDR1 and CDR2 from the germline V gene are LNHDA and SQIVND (reference sequence). Trimming took off 4 bases at V and 5 bases at J, with 9 bases between the two ends. This CDR3 has 13 residues. The CDR3 sequence is CASSTTSNNEQFF. In nucleotides, the CDR3 is TGTGCCAGTAGTACGACTTCCAACAATGAGCAGTTCTTC.